The present T cell receptor (beta chain) was sequenced within a study of control samples from healthy donors and cancer patients (dated by TCRdb to about 2020). Receptors were amplified or captured by the immunoSEQ multiplex PCR assay. The source is immuneACCESS, and TCRdb retained only in-frame sequences with V and J called. Part of the clones is not carried over; for the studies checked, unresolved V genes explain less than half of this, and the remainder is unexplained. Within this sample are 200,000 to 250,000 clones, with just under 95% of them counted one time only. The ten biggest clones cover about 1.6% of the sample. The table lists this clone with a count of one. Its antigen remains undetermined. No qualities accompany the bases; no much larger clone lies one base away. CDR1 and CDR2 were assigned from the germline V gene as SGDLS and YYNGEE. V loses 4 bases, J loses 7 bases, and the germline ends lie 11 bases apart. The CDR3, from cysteine to phenylalanine, totals 12 residues. Here the CDR3 DNA is all that survives: 36 bases in frame from base 1.

The sequencing input was blood. The sequence was collected from a man aged 45-65 years in good health. The V gene is TRBV9 and the J gene is TRBJ1-2; TRBD1 is perhaps the D gene, given 5 matching bases. CDR3 sequence: CASSRERGGYTF. In nucleotides, the sequence is TGTGCCAGCAGCAGAGAGAGGGGTGGCTACACCTTC.